The rows below give T cell receptor beta chains drawn from one sample of a study of T cell repertoires in cytomegalovirus infection. TCRdb used MiXCR to reprocess the reads, holding one entry per CDR3 protein. The sample comprises around 450,000 distinct CDR3 sequences, approximately 33% of which are singletons, and about an eighth rests with the top ten. The specimen was PBMCs. Receptors were obtained from a human donor in good health (CMV status not recorded). Some clones in this sample may be carry-over from other donors' samples. Both conserved end residues are part of each CDR3. D genes are given only for firm matches. Not all rows give a size; the values are once, few, many and, for expanded clones, a class.

TRBJ2-7 - few TRBV20-1 TGCAGTGCCGACGTCGGGTCAGACGAGCAGTACTTC CSADVGSDEQYF
TRBJ1-1 - - TRBV12-3/TRBV12-4 TGTGCCAGCAGTTTGCAGGGTTTGGGCCCTACTGAAGCTTTCTTT CASSLQGLGPTEAFF
TRBJ1-6 - once TRBV6-2/TRBV6-3 TGTGCCAGCAGTGAAATAAATTCACCCCTCCACTTT CASSEINSPLHF
TRBJ2-5 TRBD2 - TRBV29-1 TGCAGCGTTTTAGCGGGGGAGACCCAGTACTTC CSVLAGETQYF
TRBJ1-1 TRBD1 - TRBV27 TGTGCCAGCAGTTTACCGGGGACAGATGAAGCTTTCTTT CASSLPGTDEAFF
TRBJ2-2 - few TRBV19 TGTGCCAGTAGTATAGTCCCCCGCACCGGGGAGCTGTTTTTT CASSIVPRTGELFF
TRBJ2-1 TRBD2 - TRBV3-1 TGTGCCAGCAGCCCTTGGGGGGGGTACAATGAGCAGTTCTTC CASSPWGGYNEQFF
TRBJ2-7 - many TRBV6-1 TGTGCCAGCAGTGAAGGGGAGGTTCCCTTATACGAGCAGTACTTC CASSEGEVPLYEQYF
TRBJ1-5 - few TRBV6-2/TRBV6-3 TGTGCCAGCAGGGACAACCGTAGCAATCAGCCCCAGCATTTT CASRDNRSNQPQHF
TRBJ1-1 TRBD1 many TRBV7-8 TGTGCCAGCACCCCACACTCGGGACAGTTGAACACTGAAGCTTTCTTT CASTPHSGQLNTEAFF
TRBJ1-1 - - TRBV19 TGTGCCAGTAGTATGATCTTGGGGACTGAAGCTTTCTTT CASSMILGTEAFF
TRBJ2-2 - few TRBV6-2/TRBV6-3 TGTGCCAGCAGGGTTTCCGGGGAGCTGTTTTTT CASRVSGELFF
TRBJ1-2 - many TRBV7-2 TGTGCCAGCAGCCCGCGGACGGCGATAAACTATGGCTACACCTTC CASSPRTAINYGYTF
TRBJ2-7 TRBD1 - TRBV20-1 TGCAGTGCTACAGTTCAAAATTTCCAGGGGGCCGAGCAGTACTTC CSATVQNFQGAEQYF
TRBJ2-7 - - TRBV20-1 TGCAGTGCTTACGGGACACCTTCCTACGAGCAGTACTTC CSAYGTPSYEQYF
TRBJ2-1 - many TRBV7-8 TGTGCCAGCAGCTTAGTCAGTCGGGGGCTATACAATGAGCAGTTCTTC CASSLVSRGLYNEQFF
TRBJ1-5 - - TRBV20-1 TGCAGTGCTAGAGACAGGAATCAGCCCCAGCATTTT CSARDRNQPQHF
TRBJ2-7 - once TRBV6-6 TGTGCCAGCAGCTCGGCCGGGACGGGGCACTACGAGCAGTACTTC CASSSAGTGHYEQYF
TRBJ1-4 - few TRBV2 TGTGCCAGCAGTGAAAAGACGGCAACTAATGAAAAACTGTTTTTT CASSEKTATNEKLFF
TRBJ2-2 - - TRBV2 TGTGCCAGCAGTGATACGAGAGCGAACACCGGGGAGCTGTTTTTT CASSDTRANTGELFF
TRBJ2-3 - many TRBV7-8 TGTGCCAGCAGCCCTTCGGAGGGGTCCACAGATACGCAGTATTTT CASSPSEGSTDTQYF
TRBJ1-1 TRBD1 - TRBV3-1 TGTGCCAGCAGCCCACTCACAGGGGGCGTGGAAGCTTTCTTT CASSPLTGGVEAFF